Presented here are 7 T cell receptor beta chains from one specimen sequenced in a study of pediatric ulcerative colitis. Generated by immunoSEQ multiplex PCR, the TCRdb table keeps only in-frame clones and is missing some. The sample includes about 35,000 clones, roughly 81% of them seen just once. During colonoscopy, one to two rectal pinch biopsies were collected. Sequenced: gut tissue. Receptors were obtained from a boy aged 5-17 years with mild ulcerative colitis.

This clone was recorded once. V and J are TRBV4-2 and TRBJ1-4; TRBD1 might be the D (5 bases). The CDR3 runs 16 residues. Trimming pared 4 bases from V and 5 bases from J, leaving 17 bases between. Germline loops: CDR1 LGHNA, CDR2 YNFKEQ. The CDR3 coding sequence is TGTGCCAGCAGCCGCCTCCCTGGGACGGGAAATGAAAAACTGTTTTTT. It yields the protein CASSRLPGTGNEKLFF.

This chain uses TRBV11-2 with TRBJ2-2; unclear D gene. The CDR3 is 12 amino acids. V was trimmed by 5 bases and J by 3 bases, leaving 4 bases between them. The V gene's germline CDR1 is SGHAT and CDR2 FQNNGV. The CDR3 DNA reads TGTGCCAGCAGCCCCTACACCGGGGAGCTGTTTTTT. Encoded protein: CASSPYTGELFF.

V gene TRBV12-5 combines with J gene TRBJ2-7, with 10 positions matching TRBD1. From germline, CDR1 is LGHNT and CDR2 FRNRAP. This CDR3 has 16 residues. The trim removed 2 bases at V and 7 bases at J, leaving 11 bases unmatched. Here the CDR3 reads CASGLIHGTGAGEQYF. The CDR3, as DNA: TGTGCTAGTGGTTTGATTCACGGGACAGGGGCGGGGGAGCAGTACTTC.

The gene calls are TRBV5-8 and TRBJ2-1; D is ambiguous. The germline V and J ends were trimmed by 0 bases and 6 bases, with 4 bases remaining between them. The CDR3 extends over 12 amino acids. CDR1 is SGHTS and CDR2 is YDEGEE in the germline V gene. For the CDR3, the DNA is TGTGCCAGCAGCTTGGACGGCAATGAGCAGTTCTTC. As protein: CASSLDGNEQFF.

The chain joins TRBV7-8 to TRBJ2-7; 8 bases match TRBD1. With 1 base clipped from V and 6 bases from J, the junction kept 5 bases outside the gene matches. Germline V gives CDR1 SGHVS, CDR2 FQNEAQ. CDR3 length: 14 residues. The CDR3: CASSLGNTGGEQYF. As DNA, the CDR3 is TGTGCCAGCAGCTTAGGGAACACAGGGGGCGAGCAGTACTTC.

The genes are TRBV5-1 and TRBJ1-4; weak D call: TRBD1 (5 bases). This CDR3 region has 13 residues. Trimming removed 2 bases at V and 8 bases at J, with 10 bases between. Germline lookup yields CDR1 SGHRS and CDR2 YFSETQ. The CDR3 protein is CASSLPQGEKLFF. DNA of the CDR3: TGCGCCAGCAGCTTACCTCAGGGCGAAAAACTGTTTTTT.

The gene calls are TRBV5-1 and TRBJ1-3; D ambiguous. CDR3 length: 15 amino acids. Trimming cost V 0 bases and J 0 bases, with 7 bases left between them. CDR1 and CDR2 (germline): SGHRS, YFSETQ. CDR3 amino acids: CASSLGAGSGNTIYF. DNA for the CDR3: TGCGCCAGCAGCTTGGGAGCGGGCTCTGGAAACACCATATATTTT.